This entry features one T cell receptor (beta chain) sequence. What it recognizes is unknown. With 3 bases removed from V and 2 bases from J, the gap between germline ends came to 11 bases. The CDR3 contains 15 residues. This record comes from a study of blood T cells in healthy people across ages. Findings of the study overall: Because donor CMV status was unknown, expanded clonotype changes were possibly confounded.

Together with a sample-barcoded 5' primer, a J-beta primer mix was included in a second PCR lasting about 6 to 11 cycles. One entry per CDR3 protein results from TCRdb running MiXCR on the 5' RACE reads. The table records approximately 320,000 distinct CDR3 sequences, 25% to 30% of them present only once. The chain uses TRBV12-3 or TRBV12-4 and TRBJ1-3; D unclear. The sequenced sample was blood. The TCR sequence derives from an older woman in good health. The CDR3 is CASSFYHSPGNTIYF. The CDR3 nucleotides read TGTGCCAGCAGTTTCTACCACAGCCCTGGAAACACCATATATTTT.